Listed below are T cell receptor beta chains from one sample, sequenced in a study of spatial heterogeneity in lung cancer. TCRdb re-called the 5' RACE reads through MiXCR, storing one row per CDR3 protein. The table has some 36,000 distinct CDR3 sequences, approximately 8% seen once. The material sequenced was PBMCs, taken at follow-up. The receptors stem from a male donor with early-stage non-small cell lung cancer. Both conserved end residues are part of each CDR3. The order of the fields is D gene, V gene, clone size, J gene, CDR3 DNA, CDR3 protein. A D gene is named only where the DNA matches it firmly. Size tells how often a clone was seen (once, few, many) or the class of an expanded clone, and some rows leave it out.

NA	TRBV6-5	many	TRBJ2-7	TGTGCCAGCAGTTACGGTCAGGGCAGCACCTACGAGCAGTACTTC	CASSYGQGSTYEQYF
NA	TRBV6-5	NA	TRBJ2-5	TGTGCCAGCAGTTACTCTCCAACGACTGTCCAAGAGACCCAGTACTTC	CASSYSPTTVQETQYF
NA	TRBV7-9	many	TRBJ1-1	TGTGCCAGCAGCGTAACAGGGCAGAACACTGAAGCTTTCTTT	CASSVTGQNTEAFF
NA	TRBV30	many	TRBJ1-2	TGTGCCTGGAGTGTACATCCCTCCTATGGCTACACCTTC	CAWSVHPSYGYTF
NA	TRBV19	many	TRBJ1-3	TGTGCCAGTAGTATCCTTGACGGGAACACCATATATTTT	CASSILDGNTIYF
NA	TRBV5-8	many	TRBJ1-6	TGTGCCAGCAGCTTGGACTCTCGGAATTCACCCCTCCACTTT	CASSLDSRNSPLHF
NA	TRBV7-9	many	TRBJ2-3	TGTGCCAGCAGCTTAGTGGACACCACAGATACGCAGTATTTT	CASSLVDTTDTQYF
TRBD1	TRBV12-3/TRBV12-4	many	TRBJ1-1	TGTGCCAGCAGCCTAACAGGGGGCCCCACTGAAGCTTTCTTT	CASSLTGGPTEAFF
TRBD1	TRBV6-1	NA	TRBJ1-1	TGTGCCAGCAGTGCCTCGACGGGACAGGGAACGTGGACTGAAGCTTTCTTT	CASSASTGQGTWTEAFF
NA	TRBV18	many	TRBJ1-6	TGTGCCAGCTCGCGAGGGCAGGGGCGGAATTCACCCCTCCACTTT	CASSRGQGRNSPLHF
NA	TRBV14	many	TRBJ2-3	TGTGCCAGCAGCCAAATGAGTCCTACAACGCAGTATTTT	CASSQMSPTTQYF
TRBD1	TRBV27	many	TRBJ1-4	TGTGCCAGCAGTTTCCACCCGTACCAGGGGGCGCAGGGCACTAATGAAAAACTGTTTTTT	CASSFHPYQGAQGTNEKLFF
TRBD1	TRBV9	many	TRBJ1-4	TGTGCCAGCAGCGCGGGACAGGGAGGGAATGAAAAACTGTTTTTT	CASSAGQGGNEKLFF
TRBD1	TRBV6-5	many	TRBJ2-7	TGTGCCAGCTCTCCTGGGGACAGGGCAAACGAGCAGTACTTC	CASSPGDRANEQYF
NA	TRBV19	many	TRBJ1-4	TGTGCCAGTACTCCGTGGGGACCAACTAATGAAAAACTGTTTTTT	CASTPWGPTNEKLFF
TRBD1	TRBV6-1	many	TRBJ2-7	TGTGCCAGCAGTGATCCAGGACGGACAGGGGAGGGCGAGCAGTACTTC	CASSDPGRTGEGEQYF
TRBD1	TRBV6-2/TRBV6-3	many	TRBJ2-7	TGTGCCAGCCAAAGGGGGCGAGACGAGCAGTACTTC	CASQRGRDEQYF
NA	TRBV6-2/TRBV6-3	many	TRBJ1-5	TGTGCCAGCAGTTGGGCAGTCATGTCCTATAGCAATCAGCCCCAGCATTTT	CASSWAVMSYSNQPQHF
NA	TRBV20-1	many	TRBJ1-1	TGCAGTGCTTTGGGACCGGCATGGGAAGCTTTCTTT	CSALGPAWEAFF
TRBD1	TRBV10-3	NA	TRBJ1-1	TGTGCCATCAGTGAGGTAGTAGGGACAGACACTGAAGCTTTCTTT	CAISEVVGTDTEAFF
NA	TRBV28	many	TRBJ1-1	TGTGCCAGCACGGGATACACTGAAGCTTTCTTT	CASTGYTEAFF
NA	TRBV10-1	many	TRBJ2-1	TGCGCCAGCAGCTTGGGGCACTACAATGAGCAGTTCTTC	CASSLGHYNEQFF
NA	TRBV20-1	many	TRBJ2-3	TGCAGTGCCAGCATAACCGGCACAGATACGCAGTATTTT	CSASITGTDTQYF
NA	TRBV18	many	TRBJ2-7	TGTGCCAGCTCACAACAACCCTACGAGCAGTACTTC	CASSQQPYEQYF
NA	TRBV5-1	NA	TRBJ1-2	TGCGCCAGCAGCTTGGATGGGACACCCAGAACCTTC	CASSLDGTPRTF
NA	TRBV20-1	many	TRBJ2-1	TGCAGTGCTAGGGAGGTAATCCCTCAGTTCTTC	CSAREVIPQFF
NA	TRBV18	few	TRBJ2-5	TGTGCCAGCTCACCACCGTCCACCGGGGGAGAGACCCAGTACTTC	CASSPPSTGGETQYF
NA	TRBV5-6	many	TRBJ1-6	TGTGCCAGCAGCTTGGACAGGTTTTTCAATTCACCCCTCCACTTT	CASSLDRFFNSPLHF